A single TCR beta chain is shown here with its context. What it recognizes is unknown. These data are taken from a study of CXCR3-negative and CXCR3-positive naive CD8 T cells. As for the study in general: Across all libraries, TRB reads numbered approximately 150 million, with about 1.5 +/- 0.3 million in each library.

From germline, CDR1 is SGHVS and CDR2 FNYEAQ. The CDR3 has 15 amino acids. General study results and limits: TRB CDR3 properties served as the basis for inferring TCR strength, and surface CD5 was comparable between naive subsets. Relative to CXCR3-negative naive cells, CXCR3-positive naive cells had more hydrophobic TRB CDR3s. For memory CD8+ cells diversity was much lower, but both naive subsets had comparably high diversity.

Libraries of TRB cDNA were made by 5' RACE and carried UMIs. TCRdb reanalyzed the 5' RACE reads, giving one entry per CDR3 protein sequence and no DNA. With about 120,000 distinct CDR3 sequences in the sample, the ten largest clones hold about 0.34%. The clonotype originates from a human donor in good health. Some clones in this sample may be carry-over from other donors' samples. This chain uses TRBV7-6 with TRBJ2-7. The material sequenced was naive CXCR3+ CD8+ T cells from blood. The subset here: CD45RO-CCR7+CD27+CD95- naive CD8+ T cells expressing CXCR3 (TNR3+). The chain's CDR3 is CASTSGDSGPYEQYF.